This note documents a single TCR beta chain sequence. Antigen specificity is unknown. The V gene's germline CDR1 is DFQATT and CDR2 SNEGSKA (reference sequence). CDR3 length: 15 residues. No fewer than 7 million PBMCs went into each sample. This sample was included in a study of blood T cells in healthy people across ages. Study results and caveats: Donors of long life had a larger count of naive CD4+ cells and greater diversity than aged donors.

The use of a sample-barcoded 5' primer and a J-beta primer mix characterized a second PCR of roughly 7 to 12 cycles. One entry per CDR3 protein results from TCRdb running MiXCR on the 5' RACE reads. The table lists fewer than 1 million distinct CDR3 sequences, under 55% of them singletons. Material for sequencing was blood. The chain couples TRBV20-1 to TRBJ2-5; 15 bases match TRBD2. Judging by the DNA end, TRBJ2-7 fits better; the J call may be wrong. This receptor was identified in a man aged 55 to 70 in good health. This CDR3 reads CSAREPGLAGGEQYF. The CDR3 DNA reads TGCAGTGCTAGAGAACCGGGACTAGCGGGGGGCGAGCAGTACTTC.